These 23 T cell receptor beta chains originate from one sample sequenced in a study of T cells in Graves' hyperthyroidism and ophthalmopathy. Researchers amplified the TCR beta CDR3 regions from RNA transcripts. In the first-round RT-PCR of the TCR CDR3, the HTBI primer set was used. One entry per CDR3 protein, called by TCRdb with MiXCR from the multiplex PCR reads. The sample has 250,000 to 300,000 distinct CDR3 sequences; roughly an eighth are singletons. Sequencing was done on a sample of blood. The receptor source for this set is a middle-aged woman with Graves' hyperthyroidism.

This clonotype has ten or more counts. CDR3 in DNA: TGTGCCAGCAGGACACTAGCGGGAGGCTCCTACAATGAGCAGTTCTTC. Its protein is CASRTLAGGSYNEQFF. The V gene is TRBV12-3 or TRBV12-4, the J gene TRBJ2-1, with 12 bases fitting TRBD2. V was pared by 6 bases and J by 0 bases, with 3 bases of the junction left unmatched. This CDR3 contains 16 residues.

This clonotype was observed at least ten times. The rearrangement links TRBV19 to TRBJ1-1; a weak D match, TRBD1 (5 bases). This CDR3 is built from 15 residues. V dropped 5 bases and J dropped 1 base, with 14 bases sitting between them. Germline CDR1 reads LNHDA; CDR2 reads SQIVND (reference sequence). CDR3 sequence reads: CASSPSDRANTEAFF. The CDR3 nucleotides read TGTGCCAGTAGTCCCTCAGACAGAGCGAACACTGAAGCTTTCTTT. Using reference TRBV19 and TRBJ1-1 for the parts outside the CDR3, the full variable domain is DGGITQSPKYLFRKEGQNVTLSCEQNLNHDAMYWYRQDPGQGLRLIYYSQIVNDFQKGDIAEGYSVSREKKESFPLTVTSAQKNPTAFYLCASSPSDRANTEAFFGQGTRLTVV.

The table lists this clonotype with many counts. The gene calls are TRBV18 and TRBJ1-1, with a tentative D call TRBD1 (5 bases). Germline assignment: CDR1 KGHSH and CDR2 LQKENI. The V end was cut by 2 bases, the J end by 8 bases, with 18 bases between. This CDR3 is built from 15 residues. The CDR3: CASSPASGRSDEAFF. CDR3 nucleotides: TGTGCCAGCTCACCAGCGTCAGGGCGGAGCGACGAAGCTTTCTTT. Full variable domain (remainder filled in from reference TRBV18 and TRBJ1-1): NAGVMQNPRHLVRRRGQEARLRCSPMKGHSHVYWYRQLPEEGLKFMVYLQKENIIDESGMPKERFSAEFPKEGPSILRIQQVVRGDSAAYFCASSPASGRSDEAFFGQGTRLTVV.

This clonotype occurred many times. The rearrangement joins TRBV11-3 to TRBJ2-1; D perhaps matches TRBD1 (5 bases). The CDR3 runs to 15 residues. V was trimmed by 2 bases and J by 7 bases, leaving 15 bases between them. Germline V gives CDR1 SGHNT, CDR2 YENEEA. The CDR3 is CASSLPQGVINEQFF. In DNA, the CDR3 is TGTGCCAGCAGCTTACCCCAAGGGGTTATAAATGAGCAGTTCTTC.

This clonotype appeared a few times. The chain couples TRBV12-5 to TRBJ2-7, with TRBD1 matching over 7 bases. The CDR3 has 12 residues. CDR1 is LGHNT, CDR2 FRNRAP, per germline. In nucleotides, the CDR3 is TGTGACCCGATAGGGGGCACGGGCGAGCAGTACTTC. It specifies CDPIGGTGEQYF.

In this sample, this clonotype turned up many times. The V call is TRBV2, the J call TRBJ1-2; TRBD1 aligns across 9 bases. CDR1 and CDR2 from the germline V gene are SNHLY and FYNNEI. This CDR3 region has 14 residues. V was clipped by 2 bases and J by 8 bases; unmatched bases: 6. CDR3 sequence (DNA): TGTGCCAGCAGTGAAAGGGACAGGGATGAAGGCTACACCTTC. The encoded protein is CASSERDRDEGYTF. Full variable domain (missing parts from reference TRBV2 and TRBJ1-2): EPEVTQTPSHQVTQMGQEVILRCVPISNHLYFYWYRQILGQKVEFLVSFYNNEISEKSEIFDDQFSVERPDGSNFTLKIRSTKLEDSAMYFCASSERDRDEGYTFGSGTRLTVV.

In this sample, this clonotype turned up many times. The CDR3 nucleotides are TGTGCCAGCAGTACCCGGGACAGTTTTTATGGCTACACCTTC. As protein: CASSTRDSFYGYTF. This chain links TRBV12-3 or TRBV12-4 with TRBJ1-2, with TRBD1 matching 7 bases. CDR3 length: 14 residues. V trimming: 5 bases; J trimming: 5 bases; junction bases outside the gene matches: 8.

There are a few counts of this clonotype. The chain combines TRBV7-9 with TRBJ1-1; D is undetermined. Trimming left V 4 bases short and J 5 bases short, with 11 bases between. Germline-derived CDR1 and CDR2 are SEHNR and FQNEAQ (reference sequence). The CDR3 extends over 13 amino acids. The CDR3 DNA is TGTGCCAGCAGCTCGCCGCGGGGAACTGAAGCTTTCTTT. Protein sequence: CASSSPRGTEAFF.

This clonotype was picked up many times. The chain recombines TRBV20-1 with TRBJ1-2, with TRBD1 matching over 8 bases. The germline gives CDR1 DFQATT, CDR2 SNEGSKA (reference sequence). The CDR3 has 15 residues. V lost 0 bases to trimming and J lost 6 bases; unmatched junction nucleotides: 9. CDR3 sequence: CSARDPGQALNGYTF. CDR3 nucleotide sequence: TGCAGTGCTAGAGATCCGGGACAGGCTCTTAATGGCTACACCTTC.

This clonotype was counted at least ten times. The V gene is TRBV28, the J gene TRBJ2-7, with 8 bases identical to TRBD2. V was clipped by 7 bases and J by 1 base; unmatched bases: 12. The CDR3 covers 16 residues. In germline, CDR1 is MDHEN, CDR2 SYDVKM. CDR3 DNA: TGTGCCAGCAACTCCCTTAGCGGGACCGGATCCTACGAGCAGTACTTC. This translates into CASNSLSGTGSYEQYF.

The gene calls are TRBV20-1 and TRBJ2-5; TRBD2 matches 7 bases. J was trimmed by 4 bases and V by 0 bases; bases with no gene match: 11. The V gene's germline CDR1 is DFQATT and CDR2 SNEGSKA (reference sequence). CDR3 length: 16 amino acids. The CDR3 here is CSARDTGGGSAETQYF. The CDR3 region has the DNA TGCAGTGCTAGAGATACGGGCGGCGGGAGCGCAGAGACCCAGTACTTC.

This clonotype was picked up a small number of times. The rearrangement uses TRBV6-1 and TRBJ2-1, with D perhaps given as TRBD1 or TRBD2 (5 bases each). Germline V gene sequence: CDR1 MNHNS, CDR2 SASEGT. The CDR3 is 13 residues long. V was shortened by 3 bases and J by 8 bases, with 11 bases between the two germline ends. CDR3 in amino acids: CASSEGVWDEQFF. CDR3 DNA sequence: TGTGCCAGCAGTGAGGGGGTCTGGGATGAGCAGTTCTTC.

This clonotype was seen at least ten times. The chain recombines TRBV2 with TRBJ1-2; perhaps TRBD1 as D (5 bases). This CDR3 comprises 14 residues. The V and J ends lost 7 bases and 4 bases respectively, with 16 bases between them. Germline values: CDR1 SNHLY, CDR2 FYNNEI. The CDR3 bases are TGTGCCAGCACCCGGGACGCGTCCCCCTATGGCTACACCTTC. It is translated as CASTRDASPYGYTF. Full variable domain (remainder filled in from reference TRBV2 and TRBJ1-2): EPEVTQTPSHQVTQMGQEVILRCVPISNHLYFYWYRQILGQKVEFLVSFYNNEISEKSEIFDDQFSVERPDGSNFTLKIRSTKLEDSAMYFCASTRDASPYGYTFGSGTRLTVV.

At least ten counts were recorded for this clonotype. The chain recombines TRBV30 with TRBJ2-1, with 9 bases aligning to TRBD2. CDR1 is GTSNPN, CDR2 SVGIG, per germline (reference sequence). With 1 base clipped from V and 6 bases from J, the junction kept 7 bases outside the gene matches. The CDR3 length is 15 residues. CDR3 sequence (DNA): TGTGCCTGGAGTGCATCTAGCGGGACCATCAATGAGCAGTTCTTC. The encoded protein is CAWSASSGTINEQFF.

The chain carries TRBV12-3 or TRBV12-4 and TRBJ2-2, with D possibly matching TRBD1 (7 bases). The CDR3 is made up of 15 amino acids. The V end lost 6 bases, the J end lost 2 bases, and 13 bases lay between the germline ends. CDR3 bases: TGTGCCAGCAGGCGGGGACAGCAAAACACCGGGGAGCTGTTTTTT. As protein: CASRRGQQNTGELFF.

The chain carries TRBV9 and TRBJ2-7, with a possible D match to TRBD2 (5 bases). The V gene lost 1 base and the J gene lost 6 bases, with 17 bases spanning the gap. The CDR3 runs to 15 residues. CDR1 and CDR2 (germline): SGDLS, YYNGEE. Written as DNA, the CDR3 is TGTGCCAGCAGCGTAACGCTAGCAACGGTCGGCGAGCAGTACTTC. Its protein product is CASSVTLATVGEQYF.

This clonotype has ten or more counts. The J gene is TRBJ2-7, the V gene TRBV9, with TRBD1 as a possible D gene (7 bases). Germline CDR1 SGDLS, CDR2 YYNGEE. The ends were cut back, 4 bases at V and 2 bases at J, with 16 bases in the middle. The CDR3 extends over 15 amino acids. This CDR3 is CASSPGGLRPYEQYF. In DNA, the CDR3 is TGTGCCAGCAGCCCAGGGGGACTTCGTCCCTACGAGCAGTACTTC.

This clonotype has at least ten counts. The chain carries TRBV24-1 and TRBJ2-5, with a possible D match to TRBD1 (5 bases). Germline V CDR1 and CDR2: KGHDR, SFDVKD. The CDR3 length is 15 residues. Trimming shortened V by 4 bases and J by 0 bases, and 11 bases separated the two germline ends. The CDR3 coding sequence is TGTGCCACCAGTGACCCAGGGTGGAACCAAGAGACCCAGTACTTC. This gives the protein CATSDPGWNQETQYF.

This clonotype was detected ten times or more. The chain is built from TRBV7-9 and TRBJ2-7, with 9 bases lining up with TRBD1. The CDR3 loop spans 15 amino acids. V was pared by 4 bases and J by 0 bases, with 4 bases of the junction left unmatched. The V gene's germline CDR1 is SEHNR and CDR2 FQNEAQ (reference sequence). CDR3 amino acids: CASSSAGQGSYEQYF. CDR3 DNA: TGTGCCAGCAGCTCTGCGGGACAGGGCTCCTACGAGCAGTACTTC.

This clonotype was recorded only once. The chain is built from TRBV4-2 and TRBJ1-5; 10 nucleotides match TRBD1. Germline V lookup: CDR1 LGHNA, CDR2 YNFKEQ. The CDR3 is 15 residues long. J lost 6 bases, V lost 4 bases, and 6 bases had no gene match. In nucleotides, the CDR3 is TGTGCCAGCAGCCGAGGACAGGGGGAGGGTCAGCCCCAGCATTTT. Translation: CASSRGQGEGQPQHF.

V is TRBV28 and J is TRBJ1-2, with a tentative D call TRBD1 (5 bases). Per germline, CDR1 MDHEN and CDR2 SYDVKM. V was cut by 3 bases and J by 8 bases, with 13 bases left in between. This CDR3 has 13 residues. Written as DNA, the CDR3 is TGTGCCAGCAGTTTTCAGGGCATCCACGGCTACACCTTC. Translation gives CASSFQGIHGYTF.

Ten or more counts support this clonotype. The gene calls are TRBV20-1 and TRBJ2-3, with TRBD2 as a possible D gene (5 bases). V lost 3 bases and J lost 3, with 16 bases in between. CDR1 is DFQATT and CDR2 is SNEGSKA in the germline V gene (reference sequence). The CDR3 runs to 15 residues. CDR3 bases: TGCAGTGCTAGTGTAAGGGAGATGAGTACAGATACGCAGTATTTT. Its translation is CSASVREMSTDTQYF.

This clonotype appeared many times. The chain employs TRBV10-2 and TRBJ1-2, with D perhaps matching TRBD1 (6 bases). Germline CDR1 WSHSY, CDR2 SAAADI. This CDR3 is built from 12 residues. V was clipped by 4 bases and J by 8 bases, with 11 bases between them. The CDR3: CASSGDKQGYTF. In DNA form, the CDR3 reads TGCGCCAGCAGTGGGGACAAGCAAGGCTACACCTTC.